The 30 T cell receptor beta chains presented below share a single source sample, sequenced in a study of blood T cell repertoires in COVID-19. Profiled with immunoSEQ multiplex PCR; TCRdb holds only in-frame clones, not every one. The sample consists of some 270,000 clones, approximately 89% of them appearing once. The specimen sequenced was PBMCs or T cells enriched from blood (not recorded which). The receptors derive from a man in his forties or fifties who had been exposed to COVID-19.

The rearrangement joins TRBV5-5 to TRBJ1-1; tentative D call: TRBD1 (5 bases). The CDR3 is made up of 15 amino acids. In germline, CDR1 is SGHKS, CDR2 YYEKEE (reference sequence). Trimming removed 2 bases at V and 1 base at J, with 12 bases between. The CDR3 DNA reads TGTGCCAGCAGCTTCTCCAGGGAACCGAACACTGAAGCTTTCTTT. This codes for CASSFSREPNTEAFF. The full variable domain, with the rest looked up from reference TRBV5-5 and TRBJ1-1, is DAGVTQSPTHLIKTRGQQVTLRCSPISGHKSVSWYQQVLGQGPQFIFQYYEKEERGRGNFPDRFSARQFPNYSSELNVNALLLGDSALYLCASSFSREPNTEAFFGQGTRLTVV.

The V and J genes are TRBV19 and TRBJ1-2; tentatively, D is TRBD1 (6 bases). The CDR3 has 13 amino acids. Germline V CDR1 and CDR2: LNHDA, SQIVND (reference sequence). V shed 7 bases and J shed 3 bases, with 12 bases lying between them. CDR3 protein: CASTSYRDYGYTF. The CDR3 DNA is TGTGCCAGTACTTCTTACAGGGACTATGGCTACACCTTC.

J is TRBJ1-5 and V is TRBV15; TRBD1 might be the D (5 bases). CDR1 is LNHNV, CDR2 YYDKDF, per germline (reference sequence). The V end lost 5 bases, the J end lost 5 bases, and 10 bases lay between the germline ends. CDR3 length: 13 residues. The CDR3 is CATSPGEDQPQHF. In nucleotides, the CDR3 is TGTGCCACCAGCCCGGGGGAGGATCAGCCCCAGCATTTT.

V usage is TRBV7-2 and J usage is TRBJ1-4, with D hard to call. CDR1 and CDR2 from the germline V gene are SGHTA and FQGNSA. Trimming took off 4 bases at V and 0 bases at J, with 12 bases between the two ends. The CDR3 consists of 16 residues. Here the CDR3 reads CASSYRYGATNEKLFF. The DNA for the CDR3 is TGTGCCAGCAGCTACAGATACGGTGCAACTAATGAAAAACTGTTTTTT. The entire variable domain, with the rest obtained from reference TRBV7-2 and TRBJ1-4, is as follows: GAGVSQSPSNKVTEKGKDVELRCDPISGHTALYWYRQSLGQGLEFLIYFQGNSAPDKSGLPSDRFSAERTGGSVSTLTIQRTQQEDSAVYLCASSYRYGATNEKLFFGSGTQLSVL.

This chain connects TRBV7-3 to TRBJ2-1; TRBD2 agrees at 7 bases. V shed 3 bases, J shed 11 bases, and the junction held 10 bases outside the gene matches. In germline, CDR1 is SGHTA, CDR2 FQGTGA. This CDR3 comprises 14 residues. In DNA form, the CDR3 reads TGTGCCAGCAGCTTGAAAACCGGGGGAGGGAAGCAGTTCTTC. Amino acids: CASSLKTGGGKQFF.

This sequence joins TRBV6-2 or TRBV6-3 and TRBJ2-7, with TRBD2 matching 8 bases. Trimming cost V 5 bases and J 7 bases; bases outside gene matches: 7. Per the germline V gene, CDR1 is MNHEY and CDR2 is SVGEGT. This CDR3 spans 13 amino acids. CDR3 amino acids: CASSMTGGTEQYF. CDR3 DNA sequence: TGTGCCAGCAGTATGACGGGGGGGACGGAGCAGTACTTC.

The chain links TRBV4-1 to TRBJ1-2, with D perhaps matching TRBD1 (5 bases). CDR3 length equals 16 residues. Trimming pared 4 bases from V and 6 bases from J, leaving 21 bases between. Germline CDR1 MGHRA, CDR2 YSYEKL. The CDR3 loop reads CASSPRAPAGLDGYTF. Written as DNA, the CDR3 is TGCGCCAGCAGCCCCAGGGCCCCGGCGGGGCTTGATGGCTACACCTTC.

The rearrangement joins TRBV6-5 to TRBJ1-1; TRBD1 might be the D (5 bases). Trimming cost V 2 bases and J 4 bases, with 8 bases left between them. Germline V lookup: CDR1 MNHEY, CDR2 SVGAGI. This CDR3 has 13 amino acids. In DNA, the CDR3 is TGTGCCAGCAGTTACGGGGGAGGCACTGAAGCTTTCTTT. Its translation is CASSYGGGTEAFF.

The genes are TRBV4-1 and TRBJ2-7; 9 bases agree with TRBD2. The junction had 16 bases not matched to a gene; V was cut back by 10 bases and J by 0 bases. The CDR3 consists of 17 residues. Looked up from germline, CDR1 is MGHRA and CDR2 is YSYEKL. The CDR3 spells CATSSGAGGDISYEQYF. CDR3 DNA sequence: TGCGCCACCTCCTCAGGAGCGGGAGGCGACATCTCCTACGAGCAGTACTTC.

The rearrangement uses TRBV5-5 and TRBJ1-5; 11 nucleotides match TRBD1. With 5 bases clipped from V and 9 bases from J, the junction kept 10 bases outside the gene matches. Looked up from germline, CDR1 is SGHKS and CDR2 is YYEKEE (reference sequence). CDR3 length: 15 residues. The DNA for the CDR3 is TGTGCCAGCAGGCCGGGACAGGGGGGCGTATGGCCCCAGCATTTT. This sequence encodes CASRPGQGGVWPQHF.

The chain has TRBV2 and TRBJ1-5; 8 positions match TRBD1. V shed 6 bases and J 3 bases; nucleotides not matched to a gene: 4. This CDR3 has 14 amino acids. Germline values: CDR1 SNHLY, CDR2 FYNNEI. DNA for the CDR3: TGTGCCAGCAGGGACAGGGAGGACAATCAGCCCCAGCATTTT. As protein: CASRDREDNQPQHF.

The chain uses TRBV6-6 and TRBJ1-5; D gene ambiguous. CDR1 and CDR2 (germline): MNHNY, SVGAGI (reference sequence). The CDR3 length is 14 residues. Trimming took 7 bases from V and 6 from J, leaving 16 bases between them. In nucleotides, the CDR3 is TGTGCCAGCAAGCTTACCCCCCCCGGTCAGCCCCAGCATTTT. Its translation is CASKLTPPGQPQHF.

This chain uses TRBV9 with TRBJ2-5; 13 bases line up with TRBD2. Germline lookup yields CDR1 SGDLS and CDR2 YYNGEE. CDR3 length: 16 amino acids. V shed 2 bases, J shed 5 bases, and the junction held 6 bases outside the gene matches. In DNA, the CDR3 is TGTGCCAGCAGCGTCGGACTAGCGGGAGCAAAGGAGACCCAGTACTTC. It encodes CASSVGLAGAKETQYF.

The chain has TRBV5-1 and TRBJ1-4; D is possibly TRBD1 (5 bases). CDR3 length: 16 amino acids. Trimming took 0 bases from V and 0 from J, leaving 9 bases between them. Germline V gene sequence: CDR1 SGHRS, CDR2 YFSETQ. CDR3 nucleotides: TGCGCCAGCAGCTTGGTTGTGGGGCCAACTAATGAAAAACTGTTTTTT. Its translation is CASSLVVGPTNEKLFF.

The chain combines TRBV3-1 (or the pseudogene TRBV3-2) with TRBJ1-2; a weak D match, TRBD1 (5 bases). Germline assignment: CDR1 LGHDT and CDR2 YNNKEL (reference sequence). The V end lost 2 bases, the J end lost 8 bases, and 15 bases lay between the germline ends. The CDR3 has 14 amino acids. CDR3 in amino acids: CASSQPTAFNGYTF. CDR3 sequence (DNA): TGTGCCAGCAGCCAACCGACAGCGTTTAACGGCTACACCTTC.

The J gene is TRBJ1-5, the V gene TRBV30, with D unresolved. Per the germline V gene, CDR1 is GTSNPN and CDR2 is SVGIG (reference sequence). With 0 bases removed from V and 0 bases from J, the gap between germline ends came to 6 bases. This CDR3 has 14 residues. The CDR3 nucleotides read TGTGCCTGGAGTGTCGCGTATAGCAATCAGCCCCAGCATTTT. Translating it yields CAWSVAYSNQPQHF. The full variable domain, rest sourced from reference TRBV30 and TRBJ1-5, is SQTIHQWPATLVQPVGSPLSLECTVEGTSNPNLYWYRQAAGRGLQLLFYSVGIGQISSEVPQNLSASRPQDRQFILSSKKLLLSDSGFYLCAWSVAYSNQPQHFGDGTRLSIL.

The rearrangement links TRBV18 to TRBJ1-2; possible D gene TRBD1, 5 bases. The germline CDR1 and CDR2 sequences are KGHSH and LQKENI. CDR3 length: 16 residues. Between the trimmed V and J ends, which lost 3 bases and 3 bases, there was a span of 17 bases. The CDR3: CASSPSAGWSDYGYTF. The CDR3 DNA reads TGTGCCAGCTCACCCTCGGCAGGGTGGTCGGACTATGGCTACACCTTC.

The CDR3 DNA sequence: TGTGCCAGCAGTGCTAGCGGGAGATCATACAATGAGCAGTTCTTC. The encoded protein is CASSASGRSYNEQFF. The chain has TRBV28 and TRBJ2-1; 10 nucleotides align to TRBD2. Losses at the gene ends were 5 bases for V and 4 bases for J; bases not matched to a gene: 5. The CDR3 extends over 15 amino acids. The germline gives CDR1 MDHEN, CDR2 SYDVKM.

This clone appeared a single time. The V and J genes are TRBV7-9 and TRBJ1-1; 7 positions match TRBD1. Germline V gene data show CDR1 as SEHNR and CDR2 as FQNEAQ (reference sequence). J gave up 2 bases and V 5 bases, and 5 bases lay outside the gene matches. The CDR3 is 14 amino acids. Here the CDR3 reads CASSRTGDNTEAFF. CDR3 nucleotides: TGTGCCAGCAGCCGGACAGGTGATAACACTGAAGCTTTCTTT. The full variable domain, with the rest looked up from reference TRBV7-9 and TRBJ1-1, is DTGVSQNPRHKITKRGQNVTFRCDPISEHNRLYWYRQTLGQGPEFLTYFQNEAQLEKSRLLSDRFSAERPKGSFSTLEIQRTEQGDSAMYLCASSRTGDNTEAFFGQGTRLTVV.

The CDR3 loop is CASSQSPGEQYF. The CDR3 coding sequence is TGTGCCAGCAGTCAATCCCCAGGCGAGCAGTACTTC. V gene TRBV25-1 combines with J gene TRBJ2-7; no clear D. The CDR3 runs 12 residues. Trimming took 5 bases from V and 6 from J, leaving 11 bases between them. Germline CDR1 reads MGHDK; CDR2 reads SYGVNS.

This sequence joins TRBV3-1 (or the pseudogene TRBV3-2) and TRBJ2-7, with 7 positions matching TRBD1. The CDR3 is 14 residues long. Germline assignment: CDR1 LGHDT and CDR2 YNNKEL (reference sequence). V trimming: 4 bases; J trimming: 9 bases; junction bases outside the gene matches: 12. This CDR3 is CASSPSGRQGLQYF. CDR3 coding DNA: TGTGCCAGCAGCCCAAGTGGGCGACAGGGTCTGCAGTACTTC.

CDR3 loop: CASSVYGMVSNQPQHF. The CDR3 DNA reads TGTGCCAGCTCAGTCTATGGTATGGTTAGCAATCAGCCCCAGCATTTT. The chain uses TRBV18 and TRBJ1-5; D unclear. The ends were cut back, 5 bases at V and 0 bases at J, with 14 bases in the middle. The CDR3 totals 16 residues. The V gene's germline CDR1 is KGHSH and CDR2 LQKENI.

The chain recombines TRBV7-6 with TRBJ2-1; D gene uncertain. The V and J ends lost 2 bases and 7 bases respectively, with 12 bases between them. The CDR3 has 14 residues. Germline CDR1 is SGHVS and CDR2 is FNYEAQ. For the CDR3, the DNA is TGTGCCAGCAGCTTAATTGGCGGTTTGAATGAGCAGTTCTTC. Protein product: CASSLIGGLNEQFF. The full variable domain, completed using reference TRBV7-6 and TRBJ2-1, is GAGVSQSPRYKVTKRGQDVALRCDPISGHVSLYWYRQALGQGPEFLTYFNYEAQQDKSGLPNDRFSAERPEGSISTLTIQRTEQRDSAMYRCASSLIGGLNEQFFGPGTRLTVL.

CDR3 sequence (DNA): TGTGCCAGCAGCCGCCCGATAGGTGTGACTGATTCACCCCTCCACTTT. Protein: CASSRPIGVTDSPLHF. The chain employs TRBV3-1 (or the pseudogene TRBV3-2) and TRBJ1-6; no clear D. Germline V lookup: CDR1 LGHDT, CDR2 YNNKEL (reference sequence). V was cut by 4 bases and J by 8 bases, with 18 bases left in between. The CDR3 is 16 amino acids.

The chain has TRBV5-1 and TRBJ2-3, with 8 bases lining up with TRBD2. Trimming at V came to 4 bases and at J to 5 bases, leaving 15 bases not matched to a gene. The CDR3 contains 17 residues. From germline, CDR1 is SGHRS and CDR2 YFSETQ. CDR3 DNA: TGCGCCAGCAGCCCTCAAAATCGAGCGGGAGCGAAAGATACGCAGTATTTT. This sequence encodes CASSPQNRAGAKDTQYF.

The chain couples TRBV7-3 to TRBJ2-1; 12 bases fit TRBD2. The CDR3 contains 14 residues. Germline loops: CDR1 SGHTA, CDR2 FQGTGA. Germline trimming cut 3 bases from V and 6 bases from J; bases unmatched to any gene: 0. The CDR3 sequence: CASSLTSGSNEQFF. The CDR3 region has the DNA TGTGCCAGCAGCTTGACTAGCGGGAGCAATGAGCAGTTCTTC.

The CDR3 spells CASSPDSSLAKNIQYF. Here the CDR3 DNA reads TGTGCCAGCAGTCCGGACAGTTCCTTAGCCAAAAACATTCAGTACTTC. The V call is TRBV7-3, the J call TRBJ2-4, with D perhaps TRBD1 (6 bases). Germline CDR1 reads SGHTA; CDR2 reads FQGTGA. V dropped 6 bases and J dropped 0 bases, with 15 bases sitting between them. The CDR3 runs to 16 residues.

The V gene is TRBV2, the J gene TRBJ2-1; 10 positions match TRBD2. The length of the CDR3 is 17 residues. Germline V gene data show CDR1 as SNHLY and CDR2 as FYNNEI. Trimming cost V 0 bases and J 8 bases; bases outside gene matches: 10. CDR3 sequence: CASSEAQTSGLLDEQFF. CDR3 in DNA: TGTGCCAGCAGTGAAGCGCAGACTAGCGGGTTACTCGATGAGCAGTTCTTC.

V gene TRBV2 combines with J gene TRBJ1-2, with 10 nucleotides matching TRBD1. The V gene end was trimmed by 7 bases and the J gene end by 5 bases; junction bases not matched to a gene: 10. Germline V CDR1 and CDR2: SNHLY, FYNNEI. CDR3 length: 15 amino acids. DNA of the CDR3: TGTGCCAGCACACCGGGACAGGGGATCTCTTATGGCTACACCTTC. The encoded protein is CASTPGQGISYGYTF.

This chain joins TRBV5-1 and TRBJ2-7; D not certain. The V and J ends lost 0 bases and 5 bases respectively, with 12 bases between them. This CDR3 is 14 amino acids long. CDR1 and CDR2 (germline): SGHRS, YFSETQ. The CDR3 reads CASSLGQRTNEQYF. The CDR3 DNA reads TGCGCCAGCAGCTTGGGACAACGAACAAACGAGCAGTACTTC.